Listed here are 25 T cell receptor beta chains from one sample, sequenced in a study of Ad26.COV2.S vaccination and SARS-CoV-2 variants. Here immunoSEQ multiplex PCR was the method, and the copy in TCRdb shows in-frame clones only, minus some. This sample has fewer than 500,000 clones, with 75% to 90% found just once. The treatment is: some 20 received Ad26.COV2.S at low or high dose, single or two shots; about 5 received placebo; per-sample allocation not given. Day 63 following the first vaccine or placebo injection was when the samples were taken. The input for sequencing was peripheral blood, taken in a trial of Ad26.COV2.S vaccine versus placebo. Every receptor here comes from a person between 18 and 65 years old who received the Ad26.COV2.S COVID-19 vaccine or a placebo.

The chain has TRBV5-1 and TRBJ1-1, with TRBD1 matching 8 bases. The CDR3 sequence is 15 residues long. The trim removed 2 bases at V and 3 bases at J, leaving 6 bases unmatched. CDR1 is SGHRS and CDR2 is YFSETQ in the germline V gene. CDR3 bases: TGCGCCAGCAGCTTTTTGACAGGGGCGGACACTGAAGCTTTCTTT. It yields the protein CASSFLTGADTEAFF.

This sequence joins TRBV29-1 and TRBJ1-1; TRBD1 aligns across 7 bases. The CDR3 extends over 13 amino acids. Per the germline V gene, CDR1 is SQVTM and CDR2 is ANQGSEA. Unmatched junction bases numbered 6, after V lost 6 bases and J lost 2 bases. This CDR3 reads CSVTGNFNTEAFF. CDR3 nucleotides: TGCAGCGTGACAGGGAATTTTAACACTGAAGCTTTCTTT.

This rearrangement joins TRBV11-3 to TRBJ1-6, with D unresolved. The ends were cut back, 0 bases at V and 10 bases at J, with 7 bases in the middle. Germline CDR1 SGHNT, CDR2 YENEEA. This CDR3 contains 13 residues. The chain's CDR3 is CASSLDAGSPLHF. DNA for the CDR3: TGTGCCAGCAGCTTAGATGCGGGCTCACCCCTCCACTTT.

The V and J genes are TRBV9 and TRBJ1-3; D is ambiguous. The V end lost 5 bases, the J end lost 0 bases, and 6 bases lay between the germline ends. CDR1 is SGDLS and CDR2 is YYNGEE in the germline V gene. This CDR3 contains 13 residues. This CDR3 reads CASRAASGNTIYF. In nucleotides, the CDR3 is TGTGCCAGCAGGGCAGCCTCTGGAAACACCATATATTTT. The full variable domain, its missing parts supplied by reference TRBV9 and TRBJ1-3, is DSGVTQTPKHLITATGQRVTLRCSPRSGDLSVYWYQQSLDQGLQFLIQYYNGEERAKGNILERFSAQQFPDLHSELNLSSLELGDSALYFCASRAASGNTIYFGEGSWLTVV.

The chain joins TRBV30 to TRBJ1-6, with D maybe TRBD1 (6 bases). The V and J ends lost 5 bases and 9 bases respectively, with 14 bases between them. The CDR3 extends over 13 amino acids. The germline gives CDR1 GTSNPN, CDR2 SVGIG (reference sequence). The CDR3 sequence: CAWAGQRLSPLHF. In DNA form, the CDR3 reads TGTGCCTGGGCTGGACAGAGACTTTCACCCCTCCACTTT.

V and J are TRBV29-1 and TRBJ2-2, with TRBD2 as a possible D gene (6 bases). From germline, CDR1 is SQVTM and CDR2 ANQGSEA. The V end lost 5 bases, the J end lost 2 bases, and 18 bases lay between the germline ends. This CDR3 is 16 amino acids long. Here the CDR3 DNA reads TGCAGCGTTACAAGGGGAGGTCCGGGAAACACCGGGGAGCTGTTTTTT. It yields the protein CSVTRGGPGNTGELFF.

This clone is a singleton in its sample. The chain has TRBV5-1 and TRBJ1-1, with D maybe TRBD1 (5 bases). The CDR3 totals 16 residues. Deletions cut 2 bases from V and 1 base from J, with 15 bases between. Per the germline V gene, CDR1 is SGHRS and CDR2 is YFSETQ. The CDR3: CASSLFLDQGNTEAFF. The CDR3 DNA reads as TGCGCCAGCAGCTTATTCCTAGACCAGGGGAACACTGAAGCTTTCTTT. Looking up the rest from reference TRBV5-1 and TRBJ1-1 gives the full variable domain: KAGVTQTPRYLIKTRGQQVTLSCSPISGHRSVSWYQQTPGQGLQFLFEYFSETQRNKGNFPGRFSGRQFSNSRSEMNVSTLELGDSALYLCASSLFLDQGNTEAFFGQGTRLTVV.

This clone was counted a single time. This chain links TRBV19 with TRBJ1-4; D unresolved. V shed 3 bases and J shed 5 bases, with 10 bases lying between them. The CDR3 is made up of 14 amino acids. CDR1 is LNHDA, CDR2 SQIVND, per germline (reference sequence). This chain's CDR3 is CASSMVGVNEKLFF. For the CDR3, the DNA is TGTGCCAGTAGTATGGTTGGGGTCAATGAAAAACTGTTTTTT.

The rearrangement links TRBV4-1 to TRBJ1-5; weak D call: TRBD1 (5 bases). The V gene lost 0 bases and the J gene lost 6 bases, with 9 bases spanning the gap. Germline V gives CDR1 MGHRA, CDR2 YSYEKL. This CDR3 has 14 residues. The CDR3: CASSQEGRSQPQHF. The CDR3, as DNA: TGCGCCAGCAGCCAAGAGGGGCGTTCTCAGCCCCAGCATTTT.

The chain employs TRBV6-5 and TRBJ2-7; the D gene is possibly TRBD2 (5 bases). This CDR3 is built from 16 residues. Germline V gene sequence: CDR1 MNHEY, CDR2 SVGAGI. The ends were cut back, 0 bases at V and 3 bases at J, with 15 bases in the middle. The chain's CDR3 is CASSYSGDPGYYEQYF. Written as DNA, the CDR3 is TGTGCCAGCAGTTACTCGGGAGACCCGGGTTACTACGAGCAGTACTTC.

This chain links TRBV18 with TRBJ2-2, with 7 nucleotides matching TRBD1. Looked up from germline, CDR1 is KGHSH and CDR2 is LQKENI. The length of the CDR3 is 16 residues. J gave up 4 bases and V 2 bases, and 7 bases lay outside the gene matches. The CDR3, as DNA: TGTGCCAGCTCACCAAGGGTGGGACAGAGCACCGGGGAGCTGTTTTTT. Translated: CASSPRVGQSTGELFF.

V usage is TRBV4-2 and J usage is TRBJ1-5, with D unclear. Germline V lookup: CDR1 LGHNA, CDR2 YNFKEQ. Trimming removed 4 bases at V and 3 bases at J, with 13 bases between. The CDR3 totals 15 residues. The CDR3 bases are TGTGCCAGCAGCCGGTCAGAAGCCTCCAATCAGCCCCAGCATTTT. It is translated as CASSRSEASNQPQHF.

V usage is TRBV12-3 or TRBV12-4 and J usage is TRBJ1-2, with 7 bases matching TRBD1. The CDR3 length is 12 residues. Trimming cost V 10 bases and J 4 bases; bases outside gene matches: 6. This CDR3 is CATRGIGYGYTF. The CDR3, as DNA: TGTGCCACCAGGGGGATCGGCTATGGCTACACCTTC.

The rearrangement links TRBV27 to TRBJ1-1, with D tentatively TRBD1 (5 bases). CDR1 and CDR2 from the germline V gene are MNHEY and SMNVEV (reference sequence). The CDR3 sequence is 15 residues long. The V gene lost 2 bases and the J gene lost 1 base, with 11 bases spanning the gap. The CDR3: CASSLVGGPNTEAFF. The CDR3 nucleotides are TGTGCCAGCAGTTTAGTGGGGGGTCCGAACACTGAAGCTTTCTTT.

CDR3 nucleotides: TGCGCCAGCAGCTTGACTGCTAATGAGCAGTTCTTC. It encodes CASSLTANEQFF. The chain links TRBV5-1 to TRBJ2-1; D remains ambiguous. Per the germline V gene, CDR1 is SGHRS and CDR2 is YFSETQ. V lost 1 base to trimming and J lost 7 bases, with 6 bases between them. The CDR3 sequence is 12 residues long.

CDR3 sequence: CASTPWKGQNTEAFF. In nucleotides, the CDR3 is TGCGCCAGCACCCCCTGGAAGGGGCAGAACACTGAAGCTTTCTTT. This chain links TRBV10-1 with TRBJ1-1; possibly TRBD1 for D (5 bases). Between the trimmed V and J ends, which lost 7 bases and 1 base, there was a span of 16 bases. Germline V lookup: CDR1 WNHNN, CDR2 SYGVQD (reference sequence). This CDR3 is 15 amino acids long.

This rearrangement joins TRBV5-4 to TRBJ2-2; 9 nucleotides agree with TRBD1. V lost 4 bases to trimming and J lost 4 bases; unmatched junction nucleotides: 5. The CDR3 spans 15 residues. CDR1 is SGHNT and CDR2 is YYREEE in the germline V gene (reference sequence). CDR3 loop: CASSGQGLGTGELFF. The CDR3 coding sequence is TGTGCCAGCAGCGGACAGGGGTTGGGCACCGGGGAGCTGTTTTTT.

The rearrangement uses TRBV21-1 and TRBJ2-5; the D call of TRBD2 is as the table states it, not checked on the DNA. TRBV21-1 is a pseudogene segment. This CDR3 has 16 amino acids. The CDR3 coding sequence is TGTGCCAGCAGTACGGGACTAGCGGGGGCCACCGAGACCCAGTACTTC. This codes for CASSTGLAGATETQYF.

This chain uses TRBV27 with TRBJ2-1, with 9 bases fitting TRBD2. The CDR3 is 17 amino acids. The germline CDR1 and CDR2 sequences are MNHEY and SMNVEV (reference sequence). V shed 2 bases, J shed 8 bases, and the junction held 13 bases outside the gene matches. The CDR3 sequence is CASSLRGVRLAGYEQFF. The CDR3 bases are TGTGCCAGCAGTTTAAGGGGAGTAAGGCTAGCGGGATATGAGCAGTTCTTC.

V and J are TRBV10-3 and TRBJ2-1; D is possibly TRBD1 or TRBD2 (5 bases each). V was clipped by 0 bases and J by 13 bases, with 10 bases between them. The V gene's germline CDR1 is ENHRY and CDR2 SYGVKD. CDR3 length: 12 residues. CDR3 nucleotides: TGTGCCATCAGTGAGTCGGGGACGGTCCAGTTCTTC. Translated: CAISESGTVQFF.

This clone has just a few counts. The genes are TRBV27 and TRBJ1-5, with D maybe TRBD1 (6 bases). The CDR3 runs 15 residues. Per the germline V gene, CDR1 is MNHEY and CDR2 is SMNVEV (reference sequence). Trimming took 4 bases from V and 4 from J, leaving 14 bases between them. CDR3 protein: CASSSMTGLNQPQHF. CDR3 nucleotides: TGTGCCAGCAGTTCGATGACAGGTTTAAATCAGCCCCAGCATTTT.

In its sample, this clone was seen a few times. The chain is built from TRBV28 and TRBJ2-7; D unresolved. Germline CDR1 and CDR2: MDHEN and SYDVKM. The CDR3 has 15 amino acids. The V end lost 3 bases, the J end lost 5 bases, and 17 bases lay between the germline ends. The CDR3, as DNA: TGTGCCAGCAGTTTTACCGTATCGAGATTCGACGAGCAGTACTTC. Protein: CASSFTVSRFDEQYF.

V is TRBV4-1 and J is TRBJ1-2; 11 bases are a match to TRBD1. The CDR3 is made up of 15 amino acids. Germline V gene lookup returns CDR1 MGHRA and CDR2 YSYEKL. With V trimmed by 4 bases and J by 6 bases, 7 bases remained unmatched. CDR3 sequence: CASSPVGQGVDGYTF. For the CDR3, the DNA is TGCGCCAGCAGCCCCGTGGGACAGGGGGTTGATGGCTACACCTTC.

V is TRBV18 and J is TRBJ1-5, with 7 bases identical to TRBD1. Per germline, CDR1 KGHSH and CDR2 LQKENI. The V gene end was trimmed by 8 bases and the J gene end by 3 bases; junction bases not matched to a gene: 4. This CDR3 is built from 13 residues. The CDR3, as DNA: TGTGCCAGCCAGGGACAGATCAATCAGCCCCAGCATTTT. Translation gives CASQGQINQPQHF.

The chain employs TRBV6-5 and TRBJ1-4; D may be TRBD1 (6 bases). Germline V gene lookup returns CDR1 MNHEY and CDR2 SVGAGI. The CDR3 has 15 amino acids. Trimming left V 0 bases short and J 8 bases short, with 13 bases between. The CDR3, as DNA: TGTGCCAGCAGTTACTCTGGGGGGCGCGGAGAAAAACTGTTTTTT. It encodes CASSYSGGRGEKLFF.